This TCR beta chain came from a study of post-analysis software for immune sequencing data. Study observations and caveats: Samples from one preparation batch, clustered by F measure, grouped strongly together. Multiple sclerosis patients had significantly lower normalized Chao1 diversity than controls. Four or five TRBV segments, TRBV5-6, TRBV5-1 and TRBV20-1 among them, were found more frequent in patients than controls.

Carried by the TCR beta cDNA libraries were unique molecular identifiers. There were about 0.85 to 11 million T cells, and roughly 0.5 million cDNA molecules came from them. Via MiXCR, TCRdb re-called the PCR reads, giving one row per CDR3 protein. Among about 540,000 distinct CDR3 sequences listed, under 40% were seen once. The V gene end was trimmed by 0 bases and the J gene end by 3 bases; junction bases not matched to a gene: 8. The germline gives CDR1 LGHDT, CDR2 YNNKEL (reference sequence). The CDR3 contains 18 residues. A word on this clonotype: Its antigen remains unknown.

The genes are TRBV3-1 and TRBJ2-5; TRBD2 matches at 12 bases. Sequencing was carried out using blood. The clonotype comes from a girl aged 2-17 years with multiple sclerosis. This chain's CDR3 is CASSQDWASGGAEETQYF. The CDR3 region has the DNA TGTGCCAGCAGCCAAGATTGGGCTAGCGGGGGGGCCGAAGAGACCCAGTACTTC.